Shown below are 30 T cell receptor beta chains from a single sample sequenced in a study of blood T cell repertoires in COVID-19. Sequencing used immunoSEQ multiplex PCR; TCRdb keeps in-frame clones, though not all of them. The sample holds about 380,000 clones, around 87% seen once. Sequenced: PBMCs or T cells enriched from blood (not recorded which). The receptors originated from a man between 25 and 39 years old who had recovered from COVID-19.

J is TRBJ1-1 and V is TRBV4-1; D is unresolved. This CDR3 spans 14 amino acids. The V gene lost 1 base and the J gene lost 0 bases, with 6 bases spanning the gap. Per germline, CDR1 MGHRA and CDR2 YSYEKL. CDR3 amino acids: CASSQGPVNTEAFF. Written as DNA, the CDR3 is TGCGCCAGCAGCCAAGGTCCGGTGAACACTGAAGCTTTCTTT.

The chain recombines TRBV10-3 with TRBJ2-1, with TRBD2 matching 10 bases. V lost 3 bases, J lost 2 bases, and 4 bases stayed unmatched. This CDR3 has 16 residues. The germline V gene encodes CDR1 ENHRY and CDR2 SYGVKD. CDR3 coding DNA: TGTGCCATCAGTGAATCAGGACTAGCGGCCTACAATGAGCAGTTCTTC. Its protein is CAISESGLAAYNEQFF.

The rearrangement links TRBV5-6 to TRBJ1-2; D possibly corresponds to TRBD1 (6 bases). The CDR3 extends over 14 amino acids. Germline V gene lookup returns CDR1 SGHDT and CDR2 YYEEEE. Trimming removed 0 bases from V and 8 bases from J, with 14 bases in between. The CDR3 nucleotides are TGTGCCAGCAGCTTGGAAGGGGGGGCGACGGGCTACACCTTC. The encoded protein is CASSLEGGATGYTF.

CDR3 in amino acids: CASTVGMGGGYEQYF. The CDR3 DNA reads as TGTGCCAGCACCGTGGGCATGGGAGGGGGCTACGAGCAGTACTTC. The chain joins TRBV27 to TRBJ2-7, with a possible D match to TRBD2 (7 bases). This CDR3 comprises 15 residues. V lost 7 bases, J lost 3 bases, and 19 bases lay in between. Germline lookup yields CDR1 MNHEY and CDR2 SMNVEV (reference sequence).

The rearrangement uses TRBV10-3 and TRBJ1-2, with 8 bases fitting TRBD1. J was trimmed by 5 bases and V by 2 bases; bases with no gene match: 1. Germline-derived CDR1 and CDR2 are ENHRY and SYGVKD. The CDR3 runs to 13 residues. The CDR3 DNA reads TGTGCCATCAGTGAGACAGGGGGATATGGCTACACCTTC. It is translated as CAISETGGYGYTF.

V and J are TRBV6-5 and TRBJ2-2, with 7 bases fitting TRBD1. J lost 6 bases, V lost 7 bases, and 8 bases had no gene match. This CDR3 region has 14 residues. The germline gives CDR1 MNHEY, CDR2 SVGAGI. The CDR3 sequence: CASTAGTAAGELFF. CDR3 DNA sequence: TGTGCCAGCACCGCCGGGACAGCAGCCGGGGAGCTGTTTTTT.

This clone has just a few counts. The chain couples TRBV5-1 to TRBJ1-5; no clear D. The CDR3 spans 13 residues. CDR1 and CDR2 (germline): SGHRS, YFSETQ. Trimming shortened V by 0 bases and J by 5 bases, and 6 bases separated the two germline ends. CDR3 in amino acids: CASSLGGHQPQHF. CDR3 sequence (DNA): TGCGCCAGCAGCTTGGGCGGTCATCAGCCCCAGCATTTT.

CDR3 in amino acids: CASSEALTGSYGYTF. DNA of the CDR3: TGTGCCAGCAGTGAAGCGCTCACAGGGTCCTATGGCTACACCTTC. The rearrangement joins TRBV2 to TRBJ1-2, with D tentatively TRBD1 (6 bases). V lost 0 bases and J lost 4, with 12 bases in between. The V gene's germline CDR1 is SNHLY and CDR2 FYNNEI. The CDR3 is 15 residues long.

The genes are TRBV6-5 and TRBJ2-7; TRBD1 aligns across 7 bases. This CDR3 is 12 amino acids long. Germline loops: CDR1 MNHEY, CDR2 SVGAGI. J lost 3 bases, V lost 5 bases, and 1 base had no gene match. In DNA, the CDR3 is TGTGCCAGCAGTAGGGACAGCTACGAGCAGTACTTC. As protein: CASSRDSYEQYF.

This clone showed up just a few times. The V and J genes are TRBV5-1 and TRBJ1-2; no clear D gene. The CDR3 covers 17 residues. Germline CDR1 reads SGHRS; CDR2 reads YFSETQ. Trimming pared 4 bases from V and 0 bases from J, leaving 19 bases between. The CDR3 reads CASSAGVLQRSNYGYTF. The CDR3 DNA reads TGCGCCAGCAGCGCCGGGGTCCTCCAACGCTCTAACTATGGCTACACCTTC. Combining the CDR3 with reference TRBV5-1 and TRBJ1-2 gives the whole variable domain KAGVTQTPRYLIKTRGQQVTLSCSPISGHRSVSWYQQTPGQGLQFLFEYFSETQRNKGNFPGRFSGRQFSNSRSEMNVSTLELGDSALYLCASSAGVLQRSNYGYTFGSGTRLTVV.

This clone has more than one count but fewer than ten. The rearrangement links TRBV19 to TRBJ2-3; 12 bases are a match to TRBD2. Germline lookup yields CDR1 LNHDA and CDR2 SQIVND (reference sequence). V lost 10 bases, J lost 2 bases, and 4 bases stayed unmatched. The CDR3 spans 14 residues. CDR3 in DNA: TGTGCCATCCGGACTAGCGGGGACACAGATACGCAGTATTTT. Amino acids: CAIRTSGDTDTQYF.

This clone was observed a single time. V gene TRBV2 combines with J gene TRBJ1-1; D not resolved. Germline CDR1 and CDR2: SNHLY and FYNNEI. The CDR3 loop spans 11 amino acids. The V end lost 9 bases, the J end lost 4 bases, and 9 bases lay between the germline ends. This CDR3 is CASPSGTEAFF. As DNA, the CDR3 is TGTGCCAGTCCCAGTGGCACTGAAGCTTTCTTT.

This sequence joins TRBV4-3 and TRBJ2-7; 12 bases match TRBD2. Germline CDR1 reads LGHNA; CDR2 reads YSLEER. The CDR3 is made up of 22 amino acids. Trimming at V came to 0 bases and at J to 2 bases, leaving 20 bases not matched to a gene. The CDR3 loop reads CASSQEWVGNGLAGQETYEQYF. CDR3 DNA: TGCGCCAGCAGCCAAGAATGGGTGGGGAACGGACTAGCGGGGCAAGAAACCTACGAGCAGTACTTC.

For this clone: Other DNA sequences in the sample encode the same CDR3. The V gene is TRBV7-9, the J gene TRBJ1-1, with D possibly being TRBD1 (5 bases). Trimming took 5 bases from V and 2 from J, leaving 9 bases between them. Germline CDR1 and CDR2: SEHNR and FQNEAQ (reference sequence). The CDR3 sequence is 13 residues long. The CDR3 here is CASSPQGNTEAFF. As DNA, the CDR3 is TGTGCCAGCAGCCCCCAGGGAAACACTGAAGCTTTCTTT. The full variable domain, in which reference TRBV7-9 and TRBJ1-1 provide the parts outside the CDR3, is DTGVSQNPRHKITKRGQNVTFRCDPISEHNRLYWYRQTLGQGPEFLTYFQNEAQLEKSRLLSDRFSAERPKGSFSTLEIQRTEQGDSAMYLCASSPQGNTEAFFGQGTRLTVV.

This chain connects TRBV19 to TRBJ2-7, with D maybe TRBD1 (5 bases). The CDR3 extends over 14 amino acids. V was shortened by 5 bases and J by 3 bases, with 14 bases between the two germline ends. CDR1 and CDR2 from the germline V gene are LNHDA and SQIVND (reference sequence). This CDR3 reads CASSPQGMGYEQYF. In nucleotides, the CDR3 is TGTGCCAGTAGTCCGCAGGGAATGGGCTACGAGCAGTACTTC.

The rearrangement uses TRBV5-1 and TRBJ1-2; D unclear. This CDR3 contains 14 residues. Germline V lookup: CDR1 SGHRS, CDR2 YFSETQ. The V and J ends lost 3 bases and 7 bases respectively, with 16 bases between them. CDR3 sequence: CASSSMVGEGGYTF. The CDR3 DNA sequence: TGCGCCAGCAGCTCGATGGTGGGCGAGGGTGGCTACACCTTC.

The rearrangement uses TRBV7-9 and TRBJ2-7; 10 bases line up with TRBD1. Trimming cost V 5 bases and J 5 bases; bases outside gene matches: 6. The CDR3 spans 14 residues. CDR1 and CDR2 (germline): SEHNR, FQNEAQ (reference sequence). The CDR3 DNA follows: TGTGCCAGCAGCCTCCGGGACAGGGGTGACGAGCAGTACTTC. This translates into CASSLRDRGDEQYF.

The chain joins TRBV29-1 to TRBJ1-3; D gene ambiguous. From germline, CDR1 is SQVTM and CDR2 ANQGSEA. This CDR3 region has 13 residues. V lost 6 bases and J 0 bases, leaving 9 bases between the germline ends. As DNA, the CDR3 is TGCAGCGTGGGAGGGAGCTCTGGAAACACCATATATTTT. It codes for CSVGGSSGNTIYF.

The chain carries TRBV7-9 and TRBJ2-1; 7 bases fit TRBD1. The CDR3 loop spans 11 amino acids. V was pared by 5 bases and J by 13 bases, with 5 bases of the junction left unmatched. CDR1 is SEHNR, CDR2 FQNEAQ, per germline (reference sequence). In nucleotides, the CDR3 is TGTGCCAGCAGCCCCCAGGGGGAACAGTTCTTC. This sequence encodes CASSPQGEQFF.

The gene calls are TRBV4-1 and TRBJ1-2; D is perhaps TRBD1 (5 bases). The CDR3 totals 16 residues. Germline values: CDR1 MGHRA, CDR2 YSYEKL. Trimming removed 1 base from V and 3 bases from J, with 15 bases in between. The CDR3 region has the DNA TGCGCCAGCAGCCAAGCGATAGCAGGGAGGGACTATGGCTACACCTTC. Its protein product is CASSQAIAGRDYGYTF.

CDR3 in amino acids: CASSSQGRNTEAFF. The CDR3, as DNA: TGTGCCAGCAGCTCACAGGGGAGGAACACTGAAGCTTTCTTT. The chain has TRBV5-4 and TRBJ1-1, with 7 bases fitting TRBD1. This CDR3 contains 14 residues. From germline, CDR1 is SGHNT and CDR2 YYREEE (reference sequence). J gave up 1 base and V 3 bases, and 3 bases lay outside the gene matches.

This chain connects TRBV15 to TRBJ2-1; possibly TRBD1 for D (6 bases). V lost 2 bases, J lost 8 bases, and 16 bases lay in between. Germline V CDR1 and CDR2: LNHNV, YYDKDF (reference sequence). This CDR3 is 15 amino acids long. The CDR3 sequence: CATSRHSPGGYEQFF. Written as DNA, the CDR3 is TGTGCCACCAGCAGACATTCCCCTGGGGGCTATGAGCAGTTCTTC.

The chain links TRBV10-2 to TRBJ2-7, with 10 bases aligning to TRBD2. CDR3 length equals 14 residues. The V segment lost 7 bases and the J segment 6 bases; nucleotides outside the gene matches: 9. CDR1 and CDR2 from the germline V gene are WSHSY and SAAADI. CDR3 sequence: CASMTLAGAGEQYF. CDR3 coding DNA: TGCGCCAGCATGACCCTAGCGGGGGCGGGCGAGCAGTACTTC.

This rearrangement joins TRBV19 to TRBJ1-1; a weak D match, TRBD1 (6 bases). Trimming removed 10 bases at V and 3 bases at J, with 21 bases between. This CDR3 has 15 amino acids. The germline V gene has CDR1 LNHDA and CDR2 SQIVND (reference sequence). CDR3: CATESGSWGHTEAFF. In nucleotides, the CDR3 is TGTGCCACCGAGTCAGGATCCTGGGGGCACACTGAAGCTTTCTTT. Variable domain in full (rest from reference TRBV19 and TRBJ1-1): DGGITQSPKYLFRKEGQNVTLSCEQNLNHDAMYWYRQDPGQGLRLIYYSQIVNDFQKGDIAEGYSVSREKKESFPLTVTSAQKNPTAFYLCATESGSWGHTEAFFGQGTRLTVV.

V usage is TRBV5-4 and J usage is TRBJ1-1; perhaps TRBD1 as D (5 bases). V lost 4 bases and J 0 bases, leaving 13 bases between the germline ends. CDR3 length: 15 residues. Germline assignment: CDR1 SGHNT and CDR2 YYREEE (reference sequence). Here the CDR3 DNA reads TGTGCCAGCAGCACAGGCAGGAATTTGAACACTGAAGCTTTCTTT. This gives the protein CASSTGRNLNTEAFF.

V and J are TRBV6-1 and TRBJ2-6, with 7 bases lining up with TRBD1. The CDR3 contains 16 residues. V trimming: 3 bases; J trimming: 0 bases; junction bases outside the gene matches: 2. Germline V gene sequence: CDR1 MNHNS, CDR2 SASEGT. CDR3 amino acids: CASSETGSSGANVLTF. The CDR3 nucleotides are TGTGCCAGCAGTGAGACAGGGAGCTCTGGGGCCAACGTCCTGACTTTC.

CDR3 amino acids: CASSIGLEISTDTQYF. CDR3 nucleotide sequence: TGTGCCAGTAGTATAGGTCTAGAGATAAGCACAGATACGCAGTATTTT. This sequence joins TRBV19 and TRBJ2-3; D is unresolved. The CDR3 runs to 16 residues. The V end was cut by 1 base, the J end by 0 bases, with 11 bases between. Per germline, CDR1 LNHDA and CDR2 SQIVND (reference sequence).

This chain connects TRBV30 to TRBJ2-7; D may be TRBD1 (5 bases). The CDR3 length is 14 residues. Germline V CDR1 and CDR2: GTSNPN, SVGIG (reference sequence). With 3 bases removed from V and 5 bases from J, the gap between germline ends came to 17 bases. Here the CDR3 reads CAWSESRVWDEQYF. The CDR3 bases are TGTGCCTGGAGCGAAAGCAGGGTCTGGGACGAGCAGTACTTC.

V usage is TRBV6-5 and J usage is TRBJ2-3, with 8 bases identical to TRBD1. Trimming cost V 4 bases and J 5 bases; bases outside gene matches: 11. This CDR3 has 16 residues. CDR1 is MNHEY, CDR2 SVGAGI, per germline. Here the CDR3 reads CASSLTGAPTGDTQYF. The DNA of the CDR3 is TGTGCCAGCAGTTTGACAGGGGCACCTACCGGAGATACGCAGTATTTT.

This chain links TRBV6-5 with TRBJ1-1, with 7 bases fitting TRBD1. The V gene end was trimmed by 6 bases and the J gene end by 5 bases; junction bases not matched to a gene: 9. This CDR3 region has 14 residues. Germline values: CDR1 MNHEY, CDR2 SVGAGI. The CDR3 region has the DNA TGTGCCAGCAGCCTTAGACAGGGCTTTACTGAAGCTTTCTTT. This codes for CASSLRQGFTEAFF.